This T cell receptor beta chain was found in a study of OX40 agonist ivuxolimab in advanced cancers. Study-level background: A history of anti-PD-1, anti-PD-L1 or anti-CTLA-4 therapy was acceptable, and approximately 40% had some.

V gave up 3 bases and J gave up 3 bases, with 15 bases separating them. The CDR3 length is 15 residues. Germline assignment: CDR1 SGHKS and CDR2 YYEKEE (reference sequence). TCRdb's table, derived via immunoSEQ multiplex PCR, lists solely in-frame clones and lacks some. This table has 150,000 to 180,000 clones, 90% to 95% appearing once. This receptor was identified in an adult with an advanced solid tumor such as melanoma, head and neck, liver or kidney cancer. Sample: CD4+ or CD8+ T cells sorted from blood, taken in a trial of the OX40 agonist ivuxolimab. The chain recombines TRBV5-5 with TRBJ1-1; possibly TRBD1 for D (6 bases). CDR3 nucleotides: TGTGCCAGCAGCTCTCTACAGGGTACGGACACTGAAGCTTTCTTT. Its protein is CASSSLQGTDTEAFF. Complete variable domain (other parts from reference TRBV5-5 and TRBJ1-1): DAGVTQSPTHLIKTRGQQVTLRCSPISGHKSVSWYQQVLGQGPQFIFQYYEKEERGRGNFPDRFSARQFPNYSSELNVNALLLGDSALYLCASSSLQGTDTEAFFGQGTRLTVV.